The clone carrying this T cell receptor beta chain has just a few counts. First-strand cDNA used TRAV- and TRBV-specific primers, covering alpha and beta chains. The authors ran 20 PCR cycles to amplify TCRs with a constant-region primer and V-primer adapter. TCRdb re-analysed the reads in MiXCR, keeping a single row per CDR3 protein. The sample lists 75,000 to 95,000 distinct CDR3 sequences, just under 9.5% occurring once. The data derive from a study of low-dose radiotherapy and immunotherapy resistance in tumors. Trimming stripped 5 bases from V and 3 bases from J, with 11 bases between. Germline values: CDR1 LNHDA, CDR2 SQIVND (reference sequence). CDR3 length equals 13 residues. Sample time point: before trial treatment.

This chain uses TRBV19 with TRBJ2-7; weak D call: TRBD2 (6 bases). The receptor was isolated from a male donor with prostate cancer. The sample here was PBMCs, taken before treatment. CDR3 amino acids: CASSSAGIYEQYF. CDR3 DNA: TGTGCCAGTAGTTCAGCGGGCATCTACGAGCAGTACTTC.